These 26 T cell receptor beta chains originate from one sample sequenced in a study of graft-versus-host responses after intestinal transplantation. Repertoires were generated with immunoSEQ multiplex PCR, while TCRdb's copy carries only in-frame clones and drops some. The sample carries 20,000 or so clones, around nine tenths recorded once. This sample comprised PBMCs, obtained about 350 days after transplant. The receptors were gathered from a human patient who received an intestinal transplant, so some T cells may come from the graft donor.

The gene calls are TRBV6-4 and TRBJ2-7; possible D gene TRBD2, 5 bases. The CDR3 extends over 15 amino acids. V was shortened by 1 base and J by 4 bases, with 14 bases between the two germline ends. From germline, CDR1 is MRHNA and CDR2 SNTAGT. For the CDR3, the DNA is TGTGCCAGCAGTGACTACTGCGTATCGGGATACGAGCAGTACTTC. This translates into CASSDYCVSGYEQYF.

V gene TRBV19 combines with J gene TRBJ2-3; 10 positions match TRBD1. Germline CDR1 reads LNHDA; CDR2 reads SQIVND (reference sequence). This CDR3 spans 16 amino acids. The V and J ends lost 3 bases and 4 bases, in that order; junction bases with no gene match: 7. The CDR3 loop is CASSIPPGQGSDTQYF. Here the CDR3 DNA reads TGTGCCAGTAGTATCCCTCCGGGACAGGGGTCAGATACGCAGTATTTT.

The sample holds one count of this clone. The chain has TRBV13 and TRBJ2-7; D tentatively fits TRBD1 or TRBD2 (5 bases each). Per the germline V gene, CDR1 is PRHDT and CDR2 is FYEKMQ (reference sequence). V lost 5 bases to trimming and J lost 4 bases, with 18 bases between them. The CDR3 consists of 15 residues. The CDR3 bases are TGTGCCAGCAGCCCCGGGACCGCAATCCTTTACGAGCAGTACTTC. Translation gives CASSPGTAILYEQYF.

The chain recombines TRBV2 with TRBJ1-3; TRBD1 matches 8 bases. The CDR3 runs 15 residues. With 6 bases clipped from V and 5 bases from J, the junction kept 9 bases outside the gene matches. Germline V gene sequence: CDR1 SNHLY, CDR2 FYNNEI. CDR3 sequence reads: CASSSPTGERNTIYF. DNA of the CDR3: TGTGCCAGCAGCTCACCGACAGGGGAGAGAAACACCATATATTTT. The whole variable domain, filled in from reference TRBV2 and TRBJ1-3, reads EPEVTQTPSHQVTQMGQEVILRCVPISNHLYFYWYRQILGQKVEFLVSFYNNEISEKSEIFDDQFSVERPDGSNFTLKIRSTKLEDSAMYFCASSSPTGERNTIYFGEGSWLTVV.

The rearrangement uses TRBV28 and TRBJ1-1; tentative D call: TRBD1 (6 bases). CDR1 and CDR2 from the germline V gene are MDHEN and SYDVKM. The CDR3 is 14 residues long. Trimming removed 1 base from V and 4 bases from J, with 10 bases in between. The CDR3 region has the DNA TGTGCCAGCAGTTTATTAGGGGGAAGCACTGAAGCTTTCTTT. Translated: CASSLLGGSTEAFF.

V gene TRBV5-1 combines with J gene TRBJ2-3; D is uncertain. This CDR3 comprises 15 residues. Per germline, CDR1 SGHRS and CDR2 YFSETQ. The V end was cut by 0 bases, the J end by 1 base, with 9 bases between. CDR3 sequence reads: CASSLELDGTDTQYF. CDR3 coding DNA: TGCGCCAGCAGCTTGGAACTCGATGGCACAGATACGCAGTATTTT.

This sequence joins TRBV5-1 and TRBJ2-5; the match to TRBD2 covers 7 bases. The V and J ends lost 4 bases and 3 bases, in that order; junction bases with no gene match: 12. The CDR3 has 16 residues. The germline V gene encodes CDR1 SGHRS and CDR2 YFSETQ. CDR3: CASSRRLAKREETQYF. As DNA, the CDR3 is TGCGCCAGCAGCCGGAGACTAGCCAAGAGAGAAGAGACCCAGTACTTC.

V and J are TRBV10-3 and TRBJ2-3; possible D gene TRBD2, 5 bases. Trimming took 8 bases from V and 6 from J, leaving 9 bases between them. Germline-derived CDR1 and CDR2 are ENHRY and SYGVKD. CDR3 size: 11 residues. The DNA for the CDR3 is TGTGCCATCGCATCGGGGGATACGCAGTATTTT. Its protein product is CAIASGDTQYF.

The chain carries TRBV18 and TRBJ2-7; maybe TRBD1 (5 bases). This CDR3 contains 15 residues. Germline V lookup: CDR1 KGHSH, CDR2 LQKENI. The V gene lost 2 bases and the J gene lost 2 bases, with 13 bases spanning the gap. The CDR3 region has the DNA TGTGCCAGCTCACCAACCCTACAGGTCGCCTACGAGCAGTACTTC. Protein: CASSPTLQVAYEQYF.

The gene calls are TRBV5-6 and TRBJ2-7; D gene unclear. Trimming left V 1 base short and J 0 bases short, with 11 bases between. Germline V gene sequence: CDR1 SGHDT, CDR2 YYEEEE. This CDR3 contains 15 residues. CDR3 residues: CASSLWQTHSYEQYF. CDR3 DNA: TGTGCCAGCAGCTTGTGGCAGACCCACTCCTACGAGCAGTACTTC.

The rearrangement uses TRBV6-9 and TRBJ1-2, with 8 bases matching TRBD1. Germline lookup yields CDR1 MNHGY and CDR2 SVAAGI. The junction had 6 bases not matched to a gene; V was cut back by 5 bases and J by 7 bases. The CDR3 is 13 residues long. CDR3 nucleotide sequence: TGTGCCAGCAGTGAGACAGGGGCGGGTGGCTACACCTTC. It codes for CASSETGAGGYTF.

In its sample, this clone was seen once. The chain employs TRBV2 and TRBJ1-3, with 9 bases that match TRBD1. In germline, CDR1 is SNHLY, CDR2 FYNNEI. J lost 8 bases, V lost 5 bases, and 7 bases had no gene match. The CDR3 covers 14 residues. The CDR3 reads CASSSGDRVYTIYF. The DNA of the CDR3 is TGTGCCAGCAGTTCGGGGGACAGGGTGTACACCATATATTTT. Looking up the rest from reference TRBV2 and TRBJ1-3 gives the full variable domain: EPEVTQTPSHQVTQMGQEVILRCVPISNHLYFYWYRQILGQKVEFLVSFYNNEISEKSEIFDDQFSVERPDGSNFTLKIRSTKLEDSAMYFCASSSGDRVYTIYFGEGSWLTVV.

The chain joins TRBV18 to TRBJ2-7; 8 nucleotides line up with TRBD2. With V trimmed by 6 bases and J by 4 bases, 5 bases remained unmatched. The CDR3 loop spans 13 amino acids. Germline V lookup: CDR1 KGHSH, CDR2 LQKENI. The CDR3 region has the DNA TGTGCCAGCTCCGGGACTAGTAATTACGAGCAGTACTTC. Protein product: CASSGTSNYEQYF.

This chain's CDR3 is CASTTGTGFSKQFF. The CDR3 DNA reads as TGTGCCAGCACAACCGGGACAGGGTTTTCGAAGCAGTTCTTC. This chain links TRBV25-1 with TRBJ2-1; 9 bases fit TRBD1. Losses at the gene ends were 7 bases for V and 11 bases for J; bases not matched to a gene: 12. There are 14 residues in the CDR3. The germline CDR1 and CDR2 sequences are MGHDK and SYGVNS.

V and J are TRBV28 and TRBJ2-7; 8 positions match TRBD1. The germline V gene has CDR1 MDHEN and CDR2 SYDVKM. V lost 4 bases, J lost 1 base, and 6 bases stayed unmatched. The CDR3 runs to 15 residues. The CDR3 loop is CASSSRTGQSYEQYF. The CDR3 nucleotides read TGTGCCAGCAGTTCCCGGACAGGGCAATCCTACGAGCAGTACTTC. Looking up the rest from reference TRBV28 and TRBJ2-7 gives the full variable domain: DVKVTQSSRYLVKRTGEKVFLECVQDMDHENMFWYRQDPGLGLRLIYFSYDVKMKEKGDIPEGYSVSREKKERFSLILESASTNQTSMYLCASSSRTGQSYEQYFGPGTRLTVT.

The rearrangement uses TRBV6-6 and TRBJ1-6; D might be TRBD1 (5 bases). The CDR3 sequence is 14 residues long. V was trimmed by 0 bases and J by 5 bases, leaving 5 bases between them. In germline, CDR1 is MNHNY, CDR2 SVGAGI (reference sequence). The CDR3, as DNA: TGTGCCAGCAGTTACTCAGGGGATAATTCACCCCTCCACTTT. Translation: CASSYSGDNSPLHF.

Points on this clone: Other nucleotide sequences in the sample specify the same CDR3. The genes are TRBV18 and TRBJ2-2, with 10 bases fitting TRBD1. CDR3 length: 18 amino acids. Trimming at V came to 2 bases and at J to 5 bases, leaving 11 bases not matched to a gene. Germline values: CDR1 KGHSH, CDR2 LQKENI. CDR3 loop: CASSPVAGTGEYTGELFF. The CDR3, as DNA: TGTGCCAGCTCACCAGTTGCCGGGACAGGGGAGTATACCGGGGAGCTGTTTTTT.

The chain combines TRBV7-9 with TRBJ2-7; no reliable D call. Trimming took off 1 base at V and 3 bases at J, with 7 bases between the two ends. The CDR3 extends over 13 amino acids. CDR1 is SEHNR and CDR2 is FQNEAQ in the germline V gene (reference sequence). The DNA for the CDR3 is TGTGCCAGCAGCTTAGAGTGGGTCTACGAGCAGTACTTC. It encodes CASSLEWVYEQYF.

This chain connects TRBV21-1 to TRBJ2-5; the table's D call, TRBD2, has no DNA check behind it. TRBV21-1 is an annotated pseudogene. The CDR3 has 14 amino acids. CDR3 nucleotides: TGTGCCAGCAGCAAAGAGGAGCGACAAGAGACCCAGTACTTC. It yields the protein CASSKEERQETQYF.

The chain has TRBV11-3 and TRBJ2-3; 9 bases are shared with TRBD1. V trimming: 5 bases; J trimming: 4 bases; junction bases outside the gene matches: 7. Germline lookup yields CDR1 SGHNT and CDR2 YENEEA. This CDR3 has 15 amino acids. CDR3 region: CASSPGQGVPDTQYF. Here the CDR3 DNA reads TGTGCCAGCAGCCCGGGACAGGGCGTTCCAGATACGCAGTATTTT. Combining the CDR3 with reference TRBV11-3 and TRBJ2-3 gives the whole variable domain EAGVVQSPRYKIIEKKQPVAFWCNPISGHNTLYWYLQNLGQGPELLIRYENEEAVDDSQLPKDRFSAERLKGVDSTLKIQPAELGDSAVYLCASSPGQGVPDTQYFGPGTRLTVL.

The genes are TRBV7-2 and TRBJ2-3, with TRBD2 matching 9 bases. The germline CDR1 and CDR2 sequences are SGHTA and FQGNSA. V lost 3 bases, J lost 2 bases, and 6 bases stayed unmatched. This CDR3 contains 16 residues. The CDR3 loop reads CASSLGASGVTDTQYF. The CDR3 DNA reads as TGTGCCAGCAGCTTGGGCGCTAGCGGGGTCACAGATACGCAGTATTTT.

The J gene is TRBJ1-2, the V gene TRBV5-6; D gene unclear. The CDR3 totals 16 residues. The ends were cut back, 0 bases at V and 3 bases at J, with 15 bases in the middle. The germline CDR1 and CDR2 sequences are SGHDT and YYEEEE. The CDR3 region is CASSLAWNRFDYGYTF. CDR3 DNA: TGTGCCAGCAGCTTGGCCTGGAACAGATTCGACTATGGCTACACCTTC.

The V and J genes are TRBV7-9 and TRBJ1-1, with D possibly TRBD1 on 6 matching bases. Trimming removed 5 bases from V and 1 base from J, with 23 bases in between. Germline values: CDR1 SEHNR, CDR2 FQNEAQ (reference sequence). There are 18 residues in the CDR3. The DNA of the CDR3 is TGTGCCAGCAGCCAAAGGAGGGGGGCTATGTTAACGAACACTGAAGCTTTCTTT. Translated, it gives CASSQRRGAMLTNTEAFF.

This chain connects TRBV15 to TRBJ1-1; 8 bases are shared with TRBD1. The CDR3 consists of 12 residues. In germline, CDR1 is LNHNV, CDR2 YYDKDF (reference sequence). J lost 7 bases, V lost 5 bases, and 3 bases had no gene match. The CDR3 bases are TGTGCCACCAGCGGGACAGGATATGAAGCTTTCTTT. It is translated as CATSGTGYEAFF.

This clone has just one count. The rearrangement joins TRBV28 to TRBJ2-7; 7 bases are a match to TRBD1. Trimming cost V 6 bases and J 5 bases; bases outside gene matches: 7. Germline loops: CDR1 MDHEN, CDR2 SYDVKM. This CDR3 comprises 13 residues. This CDR3 reads CASSLDRANEQYF. The DNA of the CDR3 is TGTGCCAGCAGCCTTGACAGGGCGAACGAGCAGTACTTC.

The chain uses TRBV7-3 and TRBJ2-5, with a possible D match to TRBD1 (5 bases). The germline gives CDR1 SGHTA, CDR2 FQGTGA. The CDR3 totals 14 residues. V gave up 1 base and J gave up 1 base, with 7 bases separating them. Here the CDR3 DNA reads TGTGCCAGCAGCTTAAAGGGGCCCCAAGAGACCCAGTACTTC. As protein: CASSLKGPQETQYF.